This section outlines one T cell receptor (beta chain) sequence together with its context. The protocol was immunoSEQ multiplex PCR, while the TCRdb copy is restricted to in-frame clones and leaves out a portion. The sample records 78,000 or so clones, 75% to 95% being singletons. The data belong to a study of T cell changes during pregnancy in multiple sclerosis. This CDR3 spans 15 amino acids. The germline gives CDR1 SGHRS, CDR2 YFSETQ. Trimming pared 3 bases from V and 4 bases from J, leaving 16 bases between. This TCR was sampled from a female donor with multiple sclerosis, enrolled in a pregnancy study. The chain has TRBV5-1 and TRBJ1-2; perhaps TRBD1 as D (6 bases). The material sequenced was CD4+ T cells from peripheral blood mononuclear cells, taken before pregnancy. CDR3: CASSSTAQGTYGYTF. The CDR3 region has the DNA TGCGCCAGCAGCTCCACCGCACAGGGAACCTATGGCTACACCTTC.